Listed here are 17 T cell receptor beta chains from one sample, sequenced in a study of blood T cell repertoires in COVID-19 (dated by TCRdb to 2018 to 2020). Preparation of the library involved the immunoSEQ multiplex PCR assay. TCRdb's version of the immuneACCESS table is confined to in-frame rearrangements and falls short of the full clone set. An unresolved V gene accounts for under half of the shortfall where checked; the remainder is of unknown origin. This sample has roughly 30,000 clones in its table, and roughly 85% of those were observed once. About 6.1% of the sample lies in the top ten. The specimen sequenced was peripheral blood. The source of these receptors is a man aged 55 to 70 with active COVID-19.

The chain is built from TRBV7-2 and TRBJ2-6; D possibly corresponds to TRBD2 (6 bases). Germline V gene lookup returns CDR1 SGHTA and CDR2 FQGNSA. Trimming removed 3 bases at V and 1 base at J, with 13 bases between. This CDR3 is built from 17 residues. CDR3 sequence reads: CASSFAGGVSGANVLTF. In DNA form, the CDR3 reads TGTGCCAGCAGCTTCGCCGGGGGAGTTTCTGGGGCCAACGTCCTGACTTTC.

The chain employs TRBV11-2 and TRBJ2-7; tentatively, D is TRBD2 (5 bases). CDR3 size: 14 residues. In germline, CDR1 is SGHAT, CDR2 FQNNGV. V lost 1 base to trimming and J lost 10 bases, with 17 bases between them. The CDR3 is CASSLGGSAGSQYF. The CDR3 DNA reads TGTGCCAGCAGCTTAGGAGGGAGCGCTGGTAGTCAGTACTTC.

The chain has TRBV28 and TRBJ2-4, with a tentative D call TRBD2 (5 bases). This CDR3 is built from 13 residues. CDR1 and CDR2 (germline): MDHEN, SYDVKM. The V end lost 2 bases, the J end lost 7 bases, and 9 bases lay between the germline ends. The CDR3 protein is CASSLASINIQYF. In DNA, the CDR3 is TGTGCCAGCAGTTTAGCTAGCATTAACATTCAGTACTTC.

This clone occurred once. The chain links TRBV10-1 to TRBJ2-5, with TRBD2 matching 12 bases. CDR1 is WNHNN and CDR2 is SYGVQD in the germline V gene (reference sequence). CDR3 size: 15 residues. The trim removed 6 bases at V and 4 bases at J, leaving 6 bases unmatched. The CDR3 region is CASSRTSGILETQYF. DNA for the CDR3: TGCGCCAGCAGCCGGACTAGCGGGATATTAGAGACCCAGTACTTC.

This rearrangement joins TRBV6-6 to TRBJ2-5; 7 positions match TRBD1. Trimming at V came to 4 bases and at J to 5 bases, leaving 1 base not matched to a gene. Looked up from germline, CDR1 is MNHNY and CDR2 is SVGAGI (reference sequence). This CDR3 spans 12 amino acids. For the CDR3, the DNA is TGTGCCAGCAGTTCGACAGGGGAGACCCAGTACTTC. Its translation is CASSSTGETQYF.

This rearrangement joins TRBV5-1 to TRBJ2-7; 8 nucleotides align to TRBD1. Germline CDR1 SGHRS, CDR2 YFSETQ. This CDR3 contains 16 residues. The junction had 15 bases not matched to a gene; V was cut back by 5 bases and J by 5 bases. CDR3 DNA sequence: TGCGCCAGCAGAGATCTCAGGGGGCACCCTCCCAACGAGCAGTACTTC. Protein sequence: CASRDLRGHPPNEQYF.

V is TRBV7-3 and J is TRBJ2-3; TRBD2 matches at 8 bases. This CDR3 is 16 amino acids long. Germline CDR1 SGHTA, CDR2 FQGTGA. V shed 1 base and J 3 bases; nucleotides not matched to a gene: 6. CDR3 bases: TGTGCCAGCAGCTTAAGTGCGGCGGGGGGTACAGATACGCAGTATTTT. Its translation is CASSLSAAGGTDTQYF.

The chain recombines TRBV7-3 with TRBJ2-2; perhaps TRBD2 as D (6 bases). This CDR3 region has 15 residues. Trimming stripped 3 bases from V and 0 bases from J, with 8 bases between. Germline loops: CDR1 SGHTA, CDR2 FQGTGA. For the CDR3, the DNA is TGTGCCAGCAGCTTCGGGACTCCGAACACCGGGGAGCTGTTTTTT. Protein: CASSFGTPNTGELFF.

V and J are TRBV19 and TRBJ1-4, with D possibly matching TRBD1 (6 bases). V lost 5 bases and J 8 bases, leaving 12 bases between the germline ends. CDR3 length: 13 residues. CDR1 is LNHDA and CDR2 is SQIVND in the germline V gene (reference sequence). CDR3 residues: CASSHQGREKLFF. The CDR3 DNA reads TGTGCCAGTAGTCACCAGGGGCGGGAAAAACTGTTTTTT. Supplemented by reference TRBV19 and TRBJ1-4, the full variable domain reads DGGITQSPKYLFRKEGQNVTLSCEQNLNHDAMYWYRQDPGQGLRLIYYSQIVNDFQKGDIAEGYSVSREKKESFPLTVTSAQKNPTAFYLCASSHQGREKLFFGSGTQLSVL.

This chain links TRBV19 with TRBJ2-7, with TRBD2 identical over 9 bases. Per germline, CDR1 LNHDA and CDR2 SQIVND (reference sequence). Trimming took 5 bases from V and 1 from J; bases not matched to a gene: 12. The CDR3 runs 17 residues. The chain's CDR3 is CASSPLAREGRSYEQYF. The CDR3 coding sequence is TGTGCCAGTAGTCCGCTAGCGCGGGAGGGCCGTTCCTACGAGCAGTACTTC.

Regarding this clone: Other DNA sequences in the same sample also yield this CDR3. V is TRBV14 and J is TRBJ2-1; D might be TRBD2 (6 bases). V was shortened by 5 bases and J by 5 bases, with 22 bases between the two germline ends. CDR3 length: 17 amino acids. Germline CDR1 and CDR2: SGHDN and FVKESK. CDR3 sequence (DNA): TGTGCCAGCAGCGGGCGTTCTGACAGCGGGTCCGACAATGAGCAGTTCTTC. Encoded protein: CASSGRSDSGSDNEQFF.

V and J are TRBV27 and TRBJ1-3; D gene ambiguous. Per germline, CDR1 MNHEY and CDR2 SMNVEV (reference sequence). CDR3 size: 17 residues. Trimming stripped 4 bases from V and 4 bases from J, with 20 bases between. DNA of the CDR3: TGTGCCAGCAGTTCCTCCGCGGCTCCGCTAGGCGGAAACACCATATATTTT. Its protein product is CASSSSAAPLGGNTIYF.

This clone is a singleton in its sample. CDR3 nucleotide sequence: TGTGCCAGCAGTTACGGCCTAGCGGAGTACAATGAGCAGTTCTTC. Protein: CASSYGLAEYNEQFF. The genes are TRBV6-6 and TRBJ2-1; 7 bases align to TRBD2. CDR1 MNHNY and CDR2 SVGAGI come from the germline V gene (reference sequence). The length of the CDR3 is 15 residues. Losses at the gene ends were 2 bases for V and 4 bases for J; bases not matched to a gene: 5.

The chain has TRBV28 and TRBJ2-3, with D possibly being TRBD1 (6 bases). Germline V gene sequence: CDR1 MDHEN, CDR2 SYDVKM. The CDR3 has 14 residues. Deletions cut 4 bases from V and 4 bases from J, with 12 bases between. CDR3 loop: CASSYRRGSDTQYF. The CDR3 coding sequence is TGTGCCAGCAGTTACCGCAGGGGTTCAGATACGCAGTATTTT. The whole variable domain, filled in from reference TRBV28 and TRBJ2-3, reads DVKVTQSSRYLVKRTGEKVFLECVQDMDHENMFWYRQDPGLGLRLIYFSYDVKMKEKGDIPEGYSVSREKKERFSLILESASTNQTSMYLCASSYRRGSDTQYFGPGTRLTVL.

Only a few counts were recorded for this clone. The rearrangement links TRBV5-6 to TRBJ2-5, with D possibly TRBD2 on 6 matching bases. The CDR3 is 11 residues long. V lost 0 bases, J lost 9 bases, and 6 bases lay in between. Germline-derived CDR1 and CDR2 are SGHDT and YYEEEE. This CDR3 is CASSLGGAQYF. The CDR3 DNA sequence: TGTGCCAGCAGCTTGGGGGGGGCCCAGTACTTC.

This rearrangement joins TRBV6-5 to TRBJ2-1, with TRBD1 matching 7 bases. The CDR3 totals 13 residues. With 7 bases clipped from V and 5 bases from J, the junction kept 5 bases outside the gene matches. The germline V gene encodes CDR1 MNHEY and CDR2 SVGAGI. CDR3 amino acids: CASKVTGNNEQFF. CDR3 in DNA: TGTGCCAGCAAAGTGACAGGGAACAATGAGCAGTTCTTC.

In this sample, this clone turned up a few times. The chain is built from TRBV6-4 and TRBJ2-1; 9 nucleotides match TRBD2. Germline CDR1 and CDR2: MRHNA and SNTAGT. J gave up 6 bases and V 3 bases, and 12 bases lay outside the gene matches. This CDR3 is built from 17 residues. In DNA form, the CDR3 reads TGTGCCAGCAGTGAGGGCGGCAGAGCGGGAGGTTCCAATGAGCAGTTCTTC. As protein: CASSEGGRAGGSNEQFF.